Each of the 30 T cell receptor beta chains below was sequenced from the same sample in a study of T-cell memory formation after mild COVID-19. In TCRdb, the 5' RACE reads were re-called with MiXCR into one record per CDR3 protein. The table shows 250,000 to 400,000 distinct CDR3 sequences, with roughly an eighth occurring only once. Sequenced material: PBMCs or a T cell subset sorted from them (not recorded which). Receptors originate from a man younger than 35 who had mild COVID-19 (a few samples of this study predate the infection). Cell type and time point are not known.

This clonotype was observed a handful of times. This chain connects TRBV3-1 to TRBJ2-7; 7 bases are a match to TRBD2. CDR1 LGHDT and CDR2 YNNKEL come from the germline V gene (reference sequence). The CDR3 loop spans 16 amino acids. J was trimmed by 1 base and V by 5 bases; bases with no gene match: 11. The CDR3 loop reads CASSNRGGKGSYEQYF. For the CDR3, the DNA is TGTGCCAGCAGCAACCGGGGAGGGAAGGGATCCTACGAGCAGTACTTC.

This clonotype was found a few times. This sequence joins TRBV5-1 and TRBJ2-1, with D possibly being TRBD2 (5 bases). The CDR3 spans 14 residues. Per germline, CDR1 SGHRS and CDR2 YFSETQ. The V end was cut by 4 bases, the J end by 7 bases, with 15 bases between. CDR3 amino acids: CASSASPADNEQFF. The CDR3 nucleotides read TGCGCCAGCAGCGCTAGCCCCGCGGATAATGAGCAGTTCTTC. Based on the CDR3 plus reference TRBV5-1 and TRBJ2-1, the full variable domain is KAGVTQTPRYLIKTRGQQVTLSCSPISGHRSVSWYQQTPGQGLQFLFEYFSETQRNKGNFPGRFSGRQFSNSRSEMNVSTLELGDSALYLCASSASPADNEQFFGPGTRLTVL.

CDR3 bases: TGCGCCAGCAGCGCCACGGCTAGCGGGGGGGCGTTTTACGAGCAGTACTTC. Its translation: CASSATASGGAFYEQYF. The chain joins TRBV5-1 to TRBJ2-7; 12 bases match TRBD2. V lost 4 bases to trimming and J lost 4 bases; unmatched junction nucleotides: 12. There are 17 residues in the CDR3. Germline CDR1 is SGHRS and CDR2 is YFSETQ.

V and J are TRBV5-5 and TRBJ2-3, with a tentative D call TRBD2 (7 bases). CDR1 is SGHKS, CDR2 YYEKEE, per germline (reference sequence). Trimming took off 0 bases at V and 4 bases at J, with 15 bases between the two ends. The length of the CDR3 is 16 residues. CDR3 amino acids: CASSLGTRGGADTQYF. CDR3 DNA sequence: TGTGCCAGCAGCTTGGGAACTAGAGGGGGGGCAGATACGCAGTATTTT.

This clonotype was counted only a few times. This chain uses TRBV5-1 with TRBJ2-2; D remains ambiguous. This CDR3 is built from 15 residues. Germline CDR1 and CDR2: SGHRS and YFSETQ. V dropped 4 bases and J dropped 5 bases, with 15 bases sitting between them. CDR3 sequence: CASSDRAPWTGELFF. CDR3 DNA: TGCGCCAGCAGCGACCGGGCCCCGTGGACCGGGGAGCTGTTTTTT.

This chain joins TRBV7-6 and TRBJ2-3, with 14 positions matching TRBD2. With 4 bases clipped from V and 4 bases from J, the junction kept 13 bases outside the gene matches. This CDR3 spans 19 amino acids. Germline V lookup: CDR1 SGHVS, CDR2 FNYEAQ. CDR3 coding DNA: TGTGCCAGCAGCTGGCTGAAAGGGACTAGCGGGGGTGGGGCAGATACGCAGTATTTT. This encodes CASSWLKGTSGGGADTQYF.

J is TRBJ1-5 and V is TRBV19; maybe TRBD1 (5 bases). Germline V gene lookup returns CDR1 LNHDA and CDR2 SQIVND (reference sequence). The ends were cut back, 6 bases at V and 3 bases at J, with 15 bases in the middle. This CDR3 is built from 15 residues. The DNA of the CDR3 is TGTGCCAGTAGCTCAGAAGGGGCGGACAATCAGCCCCAGCATTTT. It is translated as CASSSEGADNQPQHF.

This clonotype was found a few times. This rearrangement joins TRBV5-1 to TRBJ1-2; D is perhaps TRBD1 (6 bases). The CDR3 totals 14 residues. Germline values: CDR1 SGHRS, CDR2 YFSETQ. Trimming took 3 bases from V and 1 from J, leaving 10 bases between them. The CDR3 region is CASSSQGYNYGYTF. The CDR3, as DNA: TGCGCCAGCAGCTCTCAGGGGTATAACTATGGCTACACCTTC.

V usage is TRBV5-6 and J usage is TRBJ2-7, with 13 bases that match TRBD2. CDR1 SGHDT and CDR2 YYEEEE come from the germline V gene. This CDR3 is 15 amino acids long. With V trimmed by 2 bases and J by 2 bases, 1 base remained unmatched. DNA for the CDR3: TGTGCCAGCAGCTTCGGACTAGCGGGGGCCTACGAGCAGTACGTC. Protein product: CASSFGLAGAYEQYV.

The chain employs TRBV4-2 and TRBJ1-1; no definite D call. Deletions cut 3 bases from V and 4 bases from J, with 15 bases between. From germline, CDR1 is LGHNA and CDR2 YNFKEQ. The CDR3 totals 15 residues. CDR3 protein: CASSQGLGEPTEAFF. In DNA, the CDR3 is TGTGCCAGCAGCCAGGGCCTCGGGGAGCCCACTGAAGCTTTCTTT.

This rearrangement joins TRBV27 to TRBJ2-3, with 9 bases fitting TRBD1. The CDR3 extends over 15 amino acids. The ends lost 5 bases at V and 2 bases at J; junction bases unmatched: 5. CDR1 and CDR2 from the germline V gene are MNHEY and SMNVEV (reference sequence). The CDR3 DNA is TGTGCCAGCAGTCCAGGGACAGGGACCACAGATACGCAGTATTTT. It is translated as CASSPGTGTTDTQYF.

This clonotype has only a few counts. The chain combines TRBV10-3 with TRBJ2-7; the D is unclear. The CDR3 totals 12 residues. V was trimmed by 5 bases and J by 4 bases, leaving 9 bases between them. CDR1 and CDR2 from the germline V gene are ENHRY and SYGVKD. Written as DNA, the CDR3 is TGTGCCATCAGTTACTTAGGTTACGAGCAGTACTTC. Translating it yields CAISYLGYEQYF.

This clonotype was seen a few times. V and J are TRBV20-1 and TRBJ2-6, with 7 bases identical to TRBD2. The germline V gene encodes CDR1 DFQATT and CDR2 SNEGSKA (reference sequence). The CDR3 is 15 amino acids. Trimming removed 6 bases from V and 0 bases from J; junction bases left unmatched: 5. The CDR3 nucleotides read TGCAGTGCACTAGCGTCGAGCTCTGGGGCCAACGTCCTGACTTTC. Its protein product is CSALASSSGANVLTF.

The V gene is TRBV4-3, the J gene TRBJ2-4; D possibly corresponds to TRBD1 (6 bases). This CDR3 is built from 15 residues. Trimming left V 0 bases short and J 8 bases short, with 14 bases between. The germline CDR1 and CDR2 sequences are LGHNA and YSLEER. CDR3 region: CASSQDPARGDIQYF. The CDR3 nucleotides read TGCGCCAGCAGCCAAGATCCGGCCAGGGGAGACATTCAGTACTTC.

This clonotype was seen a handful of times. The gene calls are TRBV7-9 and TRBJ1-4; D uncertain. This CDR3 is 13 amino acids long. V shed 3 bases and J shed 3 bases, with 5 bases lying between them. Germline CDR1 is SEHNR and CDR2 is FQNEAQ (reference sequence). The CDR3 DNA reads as TGTGCCAGCAGCTTCACTTCTAATGAAAAACTGTTTTTT. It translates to CASSFTSNEKLFF.

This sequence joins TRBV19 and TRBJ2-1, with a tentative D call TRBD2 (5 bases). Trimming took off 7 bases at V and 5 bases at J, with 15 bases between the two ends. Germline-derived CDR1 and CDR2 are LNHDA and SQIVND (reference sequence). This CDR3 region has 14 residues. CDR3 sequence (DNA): TGTGCCAGTAAACCTCTAGCTGGGCACAATGAGCAGTTCTTC. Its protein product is CASKPLAGHNEQFF.

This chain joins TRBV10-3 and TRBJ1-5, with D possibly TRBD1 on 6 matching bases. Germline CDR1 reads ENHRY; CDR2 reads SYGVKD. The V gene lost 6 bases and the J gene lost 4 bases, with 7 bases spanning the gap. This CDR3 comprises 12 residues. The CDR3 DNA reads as TGTGCCATCAGGGACAGTAATCAGCCCCAGCATTTT. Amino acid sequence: CAIRDSNQPQHF.

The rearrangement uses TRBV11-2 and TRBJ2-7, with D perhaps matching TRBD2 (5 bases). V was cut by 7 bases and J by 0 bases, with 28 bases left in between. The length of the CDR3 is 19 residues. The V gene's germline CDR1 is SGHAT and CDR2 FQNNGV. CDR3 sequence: CASNAPEVPLDSPSYEQYF. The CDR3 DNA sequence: TGTGCCAGCAATGCCCCGGAGGTCCCTCTTGACTCGCCCTCCTACGAGCAGTACTTC. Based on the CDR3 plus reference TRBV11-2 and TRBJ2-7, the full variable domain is EAGVAQSPRYKIIEKRQSVAFWCNPISGHATLYWYQQILGQGPKLLIQFQNNGVVDDSQLPKDRFSAERLKGVDSTLKIQPAKLEDSAVYLCASNAPEVPLDSPSYEQYFGPGTRLTVT.

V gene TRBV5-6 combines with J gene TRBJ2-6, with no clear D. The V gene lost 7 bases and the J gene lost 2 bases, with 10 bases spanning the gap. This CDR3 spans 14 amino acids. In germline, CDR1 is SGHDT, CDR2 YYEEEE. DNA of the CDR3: TGTGCCAGCCAACCGGACGCTGGGGCCAACGTCCTGACTTTC. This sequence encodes CASQPDAGANVLTF.

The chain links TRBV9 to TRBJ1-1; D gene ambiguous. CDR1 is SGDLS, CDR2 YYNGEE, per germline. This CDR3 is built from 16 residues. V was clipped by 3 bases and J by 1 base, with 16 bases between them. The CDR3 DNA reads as TGTGCCAGCAGCGAGAATAGGGATCTACCGAACACTGAAGCTTTCTTT. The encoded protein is CASSENRDLPNTEAFF.

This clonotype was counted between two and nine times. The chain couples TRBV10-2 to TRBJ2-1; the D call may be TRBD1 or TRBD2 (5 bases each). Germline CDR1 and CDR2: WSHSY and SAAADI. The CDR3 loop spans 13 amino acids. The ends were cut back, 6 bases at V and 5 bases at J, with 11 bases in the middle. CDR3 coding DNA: TGCGCCAGCAGGAGGGGCCTAGACAATGAGCAGTTCTTC. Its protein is CASRRGLDNEQFF.

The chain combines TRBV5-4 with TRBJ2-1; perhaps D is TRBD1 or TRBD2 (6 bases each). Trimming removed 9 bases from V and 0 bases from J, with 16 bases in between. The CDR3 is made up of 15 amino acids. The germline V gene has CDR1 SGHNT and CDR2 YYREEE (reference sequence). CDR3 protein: CATKSGADSYNEQFF. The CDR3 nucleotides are TGTGCCACCAAGTCGGGGGCGGACTCCTACAATGAGCAGTTCTTC.

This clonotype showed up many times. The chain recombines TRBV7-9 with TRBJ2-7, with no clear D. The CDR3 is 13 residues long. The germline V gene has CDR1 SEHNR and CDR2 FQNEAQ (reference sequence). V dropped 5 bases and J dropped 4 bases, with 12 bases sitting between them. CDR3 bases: TGTGCCAGCAGCCTCGCTGACGGATACGAGCAGTACGTC. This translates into CASSLADGYEQYV.

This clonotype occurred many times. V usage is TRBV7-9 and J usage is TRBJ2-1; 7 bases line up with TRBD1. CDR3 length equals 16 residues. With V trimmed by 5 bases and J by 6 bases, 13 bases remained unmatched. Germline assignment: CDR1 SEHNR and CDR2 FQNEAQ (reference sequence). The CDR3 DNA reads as TGTGCCAGCAGCCCCCGACAGGGTGGGATGGGCAATGAGCAGTTCTTC. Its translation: CASSPRQGGMGNEQFF. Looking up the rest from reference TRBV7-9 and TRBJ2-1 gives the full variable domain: DTGVSQNPRHKITKRGQNVTFRCDPISEHNRLYWYRQTLGQGPEFLTYFQNEAQLEKSRLLSDRFSAERPKGSFSTLEIQRTEQGDSAMYLCASSPRQGGMGNEQFFGPGTRLTVL.

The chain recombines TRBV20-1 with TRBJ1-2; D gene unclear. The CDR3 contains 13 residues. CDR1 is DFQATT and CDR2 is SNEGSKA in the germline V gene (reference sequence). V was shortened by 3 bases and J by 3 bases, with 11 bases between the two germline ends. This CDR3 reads CSASIGGDYGYTF. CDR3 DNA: TGCAGTGCTAGTATAGGAGGAGACTATGGCTACACCTTC.

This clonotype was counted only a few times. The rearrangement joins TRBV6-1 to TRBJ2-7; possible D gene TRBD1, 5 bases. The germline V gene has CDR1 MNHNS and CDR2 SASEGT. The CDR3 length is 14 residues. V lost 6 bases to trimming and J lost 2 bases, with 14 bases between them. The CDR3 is CASSQRLRAYEQYV. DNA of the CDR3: TGTGCCAGCAGCCAAAGACTCAGGGCCTACGAGCAGTACGTC.

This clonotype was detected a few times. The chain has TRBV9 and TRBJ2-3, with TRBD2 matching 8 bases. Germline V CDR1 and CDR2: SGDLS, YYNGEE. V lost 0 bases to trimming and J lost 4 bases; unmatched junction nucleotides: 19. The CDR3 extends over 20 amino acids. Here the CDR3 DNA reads TGTGCCAGCAGCGTAGGACGCTACAGCGGGGGAGATGAGATACCAGATACGCAGTATTTT. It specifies CASSVGRYSGGDEIPDTQYF.

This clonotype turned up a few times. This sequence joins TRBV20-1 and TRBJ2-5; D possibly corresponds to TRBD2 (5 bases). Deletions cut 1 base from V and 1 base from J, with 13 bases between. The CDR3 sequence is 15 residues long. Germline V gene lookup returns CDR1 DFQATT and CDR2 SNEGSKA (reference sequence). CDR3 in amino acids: CSARAKSGTQETQYF. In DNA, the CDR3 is TGCAGTGCTAGAGCCAAATCGGGAACCCAAGAGACCCAGTACTTC.

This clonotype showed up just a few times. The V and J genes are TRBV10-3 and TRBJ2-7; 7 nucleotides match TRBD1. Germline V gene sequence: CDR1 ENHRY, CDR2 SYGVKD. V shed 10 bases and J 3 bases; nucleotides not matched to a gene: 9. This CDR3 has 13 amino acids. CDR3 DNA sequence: TGTGCCAGTACCGGGACAGCGAGCTACGAGCAGTACTTC. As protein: CASTGTASYEQYF.

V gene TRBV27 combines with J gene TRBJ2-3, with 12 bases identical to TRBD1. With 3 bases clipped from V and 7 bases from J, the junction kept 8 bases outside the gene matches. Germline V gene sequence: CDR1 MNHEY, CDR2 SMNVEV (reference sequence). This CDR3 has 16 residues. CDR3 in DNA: TGTGCCAGCAGTTTTCACGGGACAGGGGGCCCGAATACGCAGTATTTT. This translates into CASSFHGTGGPNTQYF.